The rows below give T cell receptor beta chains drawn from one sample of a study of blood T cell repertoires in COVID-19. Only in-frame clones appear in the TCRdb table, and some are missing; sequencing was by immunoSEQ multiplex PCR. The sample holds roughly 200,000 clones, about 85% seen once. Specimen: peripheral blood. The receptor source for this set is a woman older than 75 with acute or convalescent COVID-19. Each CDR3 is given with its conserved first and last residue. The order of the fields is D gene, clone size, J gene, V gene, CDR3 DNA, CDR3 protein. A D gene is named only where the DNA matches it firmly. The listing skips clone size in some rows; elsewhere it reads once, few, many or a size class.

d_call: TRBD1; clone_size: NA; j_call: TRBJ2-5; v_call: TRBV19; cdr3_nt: TGTGCCAGTAGTATCGGCTTAAGGGGGCGCGGGGAGACCCAGTACTTC; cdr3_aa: CASSIGLRGRGETQYF
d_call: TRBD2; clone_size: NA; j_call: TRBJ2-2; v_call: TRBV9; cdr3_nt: TGTGCCAGCAGCGTAACGGGAGGGACGAGCACCGGGGAGCTGTTTTTT; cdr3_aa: CASSVTGGTSTGELFF
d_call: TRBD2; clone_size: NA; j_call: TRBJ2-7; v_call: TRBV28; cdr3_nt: TGTGCCAGCAGTTTGGTGCAGGGACTAGCGGGAGACGAGCAGTACTTC; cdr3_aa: CASSLVQGLAGDEQYF
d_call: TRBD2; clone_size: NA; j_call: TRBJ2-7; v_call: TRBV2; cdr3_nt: TGTGCCAGCAGTGAAGGGCTAGCGGGAGCCGGCGAGCAGTACTTC; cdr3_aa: CASSEGLAGAGEQYF
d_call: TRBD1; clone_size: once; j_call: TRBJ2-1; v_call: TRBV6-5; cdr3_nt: TGTGCCAGCAGTCCGGGACAGGGGGCCTACAATGAGCAGTTCTTC; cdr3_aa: CASSPGQGAYNEQFF
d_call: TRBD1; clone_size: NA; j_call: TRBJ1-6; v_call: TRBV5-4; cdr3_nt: TGTGCCAGCAGCCCACAGGGGGGGGGATATAATTCACCCCTCCACTTT; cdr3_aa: CASSPQGGGYNSPLHF
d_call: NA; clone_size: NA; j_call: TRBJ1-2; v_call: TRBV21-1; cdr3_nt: TGTGCCAGCAGCTCCGGAGCAGTTCTCTATGGCTACACCTTC; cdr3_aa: CASSSGAVLYGYTF
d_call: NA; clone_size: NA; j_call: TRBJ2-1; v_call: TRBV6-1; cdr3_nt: TGTGCCAGCAGTGAATTGGCCCACTCCTACAATGAGCAGTTCTTC; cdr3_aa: CASSELAHSYNEQFF
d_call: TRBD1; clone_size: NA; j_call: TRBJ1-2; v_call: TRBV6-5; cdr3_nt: TGTGCCAGCAGTTACGGGACAGGGAGTCTTAATGGCTACACCTTC; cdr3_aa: CASSYGTGSLNGYTF
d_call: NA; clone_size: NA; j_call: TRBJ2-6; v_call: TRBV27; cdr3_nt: TGTGCCAGCTATACTAGGGGGGGGGCTCGCTTTTCACCGTCTGGGGCCAACGTCCTGACTTTC; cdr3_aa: CASYTRGGARFSPSGANVLTF
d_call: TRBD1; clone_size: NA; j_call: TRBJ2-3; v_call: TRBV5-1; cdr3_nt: TGCGCCAGCAGCTTCCAGGGACAGACAGATACGCAGTATTTT; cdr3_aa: CASSFQGQTDTQYF
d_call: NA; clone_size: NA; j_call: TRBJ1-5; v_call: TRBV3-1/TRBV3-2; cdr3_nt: TGTGCCAGCAGCCAAGGGAGGGGAAGTCAGCCCCAGCATTTT; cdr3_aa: CASSQGRGSQPQHF
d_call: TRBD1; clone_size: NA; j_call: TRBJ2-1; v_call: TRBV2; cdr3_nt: TGTGCCAGCAGTATCACCGGGACAGGGCCCAATGAGCAGTTCTTC; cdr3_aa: CASSITGTGPNEQFF
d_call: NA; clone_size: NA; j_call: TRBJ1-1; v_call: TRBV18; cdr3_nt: TGTGCCAGCTCACCGGGCGTTGGAAAGGTAGAAGCTTTCTTT; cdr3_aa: CASSPGVGKVEAFF
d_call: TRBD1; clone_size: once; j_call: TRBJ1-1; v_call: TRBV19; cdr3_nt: TGTGCCAGTAGTATAGGACAGGGAAATATGAACACTGAAGCTTTCTTT; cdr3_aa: CASSIGQGNMNTEAFF
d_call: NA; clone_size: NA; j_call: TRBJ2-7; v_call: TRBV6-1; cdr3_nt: TGTGCCAGCAGTGAACTGACAGGGAGGAGGTACGAGCAGTACTTC; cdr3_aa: CASSELTGRRYEQYF
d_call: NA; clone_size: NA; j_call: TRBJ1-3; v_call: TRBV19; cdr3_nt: TGTGCCAGTAGTATCGGGGGGTCCGACTTTCACTCTGGAAACACCATATATTTT; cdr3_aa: CASSIGGSDFHSGNTIYF
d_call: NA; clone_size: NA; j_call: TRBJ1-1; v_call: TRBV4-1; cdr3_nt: TGCGCCAGCAGCCAAGTCGCCGGGAGAGGCACTGAAGCTTTCTTT; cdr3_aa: CASSQVAGRGTEAFF
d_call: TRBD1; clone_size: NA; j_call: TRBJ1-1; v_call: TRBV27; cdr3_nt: TGTGCCAGCAGGCAGGGGGCGCACACTGAAGCTTTCTTT; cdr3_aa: CASRQGAHTEAFF
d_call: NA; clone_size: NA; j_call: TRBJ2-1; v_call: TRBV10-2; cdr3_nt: TGCGCCAGCAGTGAGTCAGCTAGCGCTCGTCTGGGTGAGCAGTTCTTC; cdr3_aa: CASSESASARLGEQFF
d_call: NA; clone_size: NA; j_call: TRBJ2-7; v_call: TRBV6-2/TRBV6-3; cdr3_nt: TGTGCCAGCAGTTACTCGACTAGGGGACTCAGCGAGCAGTACTTC; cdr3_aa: CASSYSTRGLSEQYF
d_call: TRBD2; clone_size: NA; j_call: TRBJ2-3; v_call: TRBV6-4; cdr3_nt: TGTGCCAGCAGCCCGACTAGCGGGGCCCGGGGCAAGCAGTATTTT; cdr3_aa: CASSPTSGARGKQYF
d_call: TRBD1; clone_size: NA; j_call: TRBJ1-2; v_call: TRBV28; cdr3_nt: TGTGCCAGCAGTTGGGGACAGGGGGCTATTGGCTACACCTTC; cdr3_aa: CASSWGQGAIGYTF
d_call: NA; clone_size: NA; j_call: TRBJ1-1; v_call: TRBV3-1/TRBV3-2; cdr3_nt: TGTGCCAGCTCCCCGGGTACCAACAGGTTGAACACTGAAGCTTTCTTT; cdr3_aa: CASSPGTNRLNTEAFF
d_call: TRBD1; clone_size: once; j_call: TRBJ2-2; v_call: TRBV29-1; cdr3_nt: TGCAGCACCCCGGGACAGGTTAACACCGGGGAGCTGTTTTTT; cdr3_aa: CSTPGQVNTGELFF
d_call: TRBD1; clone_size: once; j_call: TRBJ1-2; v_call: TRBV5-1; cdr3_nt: TGCGCCAGCAGCTACGGACAGGGGGAAGGTGGCTACACCTTC; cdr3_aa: CASSYGQGEGGYTF
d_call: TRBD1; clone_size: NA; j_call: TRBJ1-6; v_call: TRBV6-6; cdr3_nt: TGTGCCAGCAGTACGCGAGGACAGGCGGATAATTCACCCCTCCACTTT; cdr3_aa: CASSTRGQADNSPLHF
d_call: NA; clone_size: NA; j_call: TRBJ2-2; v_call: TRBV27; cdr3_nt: TGTGCCAGCAGCCTCCGGGGGGAGCTGTTTTTT; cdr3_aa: CASSLRGELFF
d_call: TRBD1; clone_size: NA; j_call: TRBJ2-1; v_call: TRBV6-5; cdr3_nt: TGTGCCGCACGCCTAGCAGGGGGCCACAATGAGCAGTTCTTC; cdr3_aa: CAARLAGGHNEQFF
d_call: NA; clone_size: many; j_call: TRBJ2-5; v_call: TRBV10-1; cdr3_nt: TGCGCCAGCAGTTTACCAGGCAGGCAAGAGACCCAGTACTTC; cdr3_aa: CASSLPGRQETQYF
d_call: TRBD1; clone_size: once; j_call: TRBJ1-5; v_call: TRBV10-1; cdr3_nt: TGCGCCAGCAGTGAGAAGGGACAGGCGCCCTCTTCACCCCAGCATTTT; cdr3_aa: CASSEKGQAPSSPQHF
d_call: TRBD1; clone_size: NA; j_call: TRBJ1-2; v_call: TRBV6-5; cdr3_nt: TGTGCCAGCAGTAAGGACAGGGACCTTGGGTATGGCTACACCTTC; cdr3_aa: CASSKDRDLGYGYTF
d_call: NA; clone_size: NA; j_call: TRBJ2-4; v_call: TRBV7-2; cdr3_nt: TGTGCCAGCAGCGTTGCTGGGGGGAACAGCATTCAGTACTTC; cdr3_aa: CASSVAGGNSIQYF
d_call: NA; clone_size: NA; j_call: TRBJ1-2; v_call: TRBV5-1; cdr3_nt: TGCGCCAGCAGCTTGGAGGGGACTCTGGACTATGGCTACACCTTC; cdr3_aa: CASSLEGTLDYGYTF
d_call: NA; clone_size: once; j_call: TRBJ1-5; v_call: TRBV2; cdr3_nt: TGTGCCAGCAGTGTAGCTAGGGGTGTGCCAGGGCCCCAGCATTTT; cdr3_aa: CASSVARGVPGPQHF
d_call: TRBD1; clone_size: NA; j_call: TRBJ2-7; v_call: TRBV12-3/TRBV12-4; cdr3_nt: TGTGCCAGCAGCGGGACAGGCCTCTACGAGCAGTACTTC; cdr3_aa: CASSGTGLYEQYF